Below are 32 T cell receptor beta chains sequenced from a single sample in a study of T-cell reconstitution after alpha-beta-depleted transplantation in children. The TCRbeta library incorporated unique molecular identifiers. In TCRdb, the PCR reads were re-called with MiXCR into one record per CDR3 protein. In the table there are 150,000 to 200,000 distinct CDR3 sequences, roughly 7.5% of which are singletons. The material was PBMCs from the stem cell graft donor, obtained from the stem cell graft. Receptors were obtained from a human donor who donated a stem cell graft to a child with Wiskott-Aldrich syndrome.

This clonotype has at least ten counts. V usage is TRBV6-1 and J usage is TRBJ2-2; D gene ambiguous. V gave up 4 bases and J gave up 6 bases, with 6 bases separating them. CDR1 and CDR2 from the germline V gene are MNHNS and SASEGT. The CDR3 covers 12 residues. The CDR3 loop is CASSVSPGELFF. CDR3 in DNA: TGTGCCAGCAGTGTCTCGCCCGGGGAGCTGTTTTTT.

The chain joins TRBV7-6 to TRBJ2-3, with D possibly being TRBD1 or TRBD2 (5 bases each). In germline, CDR1 is SGHVS, CDR2 FNYEAQ. V lost 0 bases to trimming and J lost 1 base, with 8 bases between them. The CDR3 contains 15 residues. CDR3 sequence reads: CASSLAMGGTDTQYF. In DNA form, the CDR3 reads TGTGCCAGCAGCTTAGCGATGGGGGGCACAGATACGCAGTATTTT.

The table lists this clonotype with a count of one. One base away lies a much larger clone, so this may be a sequencing read error. The chain uses TRBV20-1 and TRBJ2-1; 8 bases are a match to TRBD2. The end of the DNA aligns better with TRBJ2-7, so the J call may be wrong. The CDR3 loop spans 15 amino acids. Germline assignment: CDR1 DFQATT and CDR2 SNEGSKA (reference sequence). CDR3 region: CSASGGRSSYNEQYF. CDR3 nucleotides: TGCAGTGCTAGTGGCGGGAGGAGCTCCTACAATGAGCAGTACTTC.

This chain's CDR3 is CASSSGLAGGEETQYF. The CDR3 region has the DNA TGTGCCAGCTCCTCGGGACTAGCGGGGGGAGAAGAGACCCAGTACTTC. The rearrangement uses TRBV18 and TRBJ2-5, with 15 bases lining up with TRBD2. CDR3 length: 16 amino acids. V shed 6 bases, J shed 3 bases, and the junction held 5 bases outside the gene matches. Germline CDR1 reads KGHSH; CDR2 reads LQKENI.

Only a few counts were recorded for this clonotype. The V gene is TRBV7-9, the J gene TRBJ2-1, with 14 positions matching TRBD2. After removal of 3 bases from V and 4 bases from J, the junction contained 5 bases not matched to a gene. The CDR3 has 17 residues. Germline CDR1 SEHNR, CDR2 FQNEAQ (reference sequence). CDR3 bases: TGTGCCAGCAGCTTGACTAGCGGGGGGGCGGGGTACAATGAGCAGTTCTTC. Translation gives CASSLTSGGAGYNEQFF.

This clonotype has ten or more counts. The rearrangement links TRBV6-2 or TRBV6-3 to TRBJ1-5; D remains ambiguous. The CDR3 spans 14 residues. Germline CDR1 is MNHEY and CDR2 is SVGEGT. V was clipped by 0 bases and J by 6 bases, with 9 bases between them. The CDR3 loop reads CASSYSSYSQPQHF. CDR3 sequence (DNA): TGTGCCAGCAGTTACTCGAGTTACAGTCAGCCCCAGCATTTT.

This clonotype was counted a single time. The chain joins TRBV7-2 to TRBJ1-5; 8 bases are a match to TRBD1. This CDR3 contains 15 residues. Per germline, CDR1 SGHTA and CDR2 FQGNSA. V dropped 7 bases and J dropped 1; count of bases not matched to a gene: 6. In DNA, the CDR3 is TGTGCCAGCACCTCGTGGACAGGGAGCAATCAGCCCCAGCATTTT. The encoded protein is CASTSWTGSNQPQHF.

Ten or more counts support this clonotype. The rearrangement joins TRBV5-1 to TRBJ2-3, with D unresolved. V was clipped by 0 bases and J by 6 bases, with 8 bases between them. The V gene's germline CDR1 is SGHRS and CDR2 YFSETQ. This CDR3 contains 13 residues. The CDR3 DNA sequence: TGCGCCAGCAGCTTGGATCGTATCGATACGCAGTATTTT. Translating it yields CASSLDRIDTQYF.

The sample holds many counts of this clonotype. The chain joins TRBV5-6 to TRBJ1-5; D might be TRBD1 (5 bases). The length of the CDR3 is 16 residues. V shed 0 bases and J shed 1 base, with 11 bases lying between them. Germline V gene data show CDR1 as SGHDT and CDR2 as YYEEEE. CDR3 in amino acids: CASSLDQGRSNQPQHF. In nucleotides, the CDR3 is TGTGCCAGCAGCTTGGACCAGGGCAGAAGCAATCAGCCCCAGCATTTT.

This clonotype occurred many times. This sequence joins TRBV29-1 and TRBJ2-7; 8 nucleotides match TRBD1. This CDR3 has 12 residues. Trimming took 6 bases from V and 2 from J; bases not matched to a gene: 3. Per the germline V gene, CDR1 is SQVTM and CDR2 is ANQGSEA. The CDR3 region has the DNA TGCAGCGTGCCGGGACAGGCCTACGAGCAGTACTTC. Its translation is CSVPGQAYEQYF.

In its sample, this clonotype was seen many times. The J gene is TRBJ2-6, the V gene TRBV7-7; D gene unclear. The CDR3 has 15 amino acids. V lost 2 bases, J lost 0 bases, and 5 bases lay in between. Germline lookup yields CDR1 SSHAT and CDR2 FNYEAQ (reference sequence). CDR3 sequence (DNA): TGTGCCAGCAGCTTACACTTCTCTGGGGCCAACGTCCTGACTTTC. Translated, it gives CASSLHFSGANVLTF.

Ten or more counts support this clonotype. The chain uses TRBV5-1 and TRBJ1-2; weak D call: TRBD1 (6 bases). The CDR3 length is 13 residues. Germline V gives CDR1 SGHRS, CDR2 YFSETQ. Trimming shortened V by 4 bases and J by 8 bases, and 15 bases separated the two germline ends. CDR3: CASSPEPGTGYTF. CDR3 nucleotides: TGCGCCAGCAGCCCGGAGCCAGGGACAGGCTACACCTTC.

This rearrangement joins TRBV7-8 to TRBJ1-1; TRBD1 matches at 10 bases. The ends lost 4 bases at V and 10 bases at J; junction bases unmatched: 9. In germline, CDR1 is SGHVS, CDR2 FQNEAQ. This CDR3 is built from 14 residues. The CDR3 loop reads CASSYQGQGFGAFF. CDR3 bases: TGTGCCAGCAGCTACCAGGGACAGGGGTTTGGAGCTTTCTTT.

Note on this clonotype: Since a much larger clone is just one base distant, this may be a read error. The chain employs TRBV2 and TRBJ2-1; 7 positions agree with TRBD2. The CDR3 is made up of 16 amino acids. The trim removed 3 bases at V and 2 bases at J, leaving 7 bases unmatched. Germline V CDR1 and CDR2: SNHLY, FYNNEI. The CDR3 loop is CASSDSLLAAYNEQFF. The DNA of the CDR3 is TGTGCCAGCAGTGATTCGCTCCTAGCGGCCTACAATGAGCAGTTCTTC.

The chain employs TRBV7-9 and TRBJ2-5, with D tentatively TRBD2 (6 bases). The V gene lost 6 bases and the J gene lost 2 bases, with 16 bases spanning the gap. Germline V gene lookup returns CDR1 SEHNR and CDR2 FQNEAQ (reference sequence). The length of the CDR3 is 15 residues. The CDR3 nucleotides read TGTGCCAGCAGTTTCCGGGACTTCGGACAAGAGACCCAGTACTTC. Its protein is CASSFRDFGQETQYF.

This clonotype was detected many times. The V gene is TRBV20-1, the J gene TRBJ2-5; a possible D gene is TRBD1 (6 bases). The CDR3 has 13 residues. V gave up 5 bases and J gave up 0 bases, with 10 bases separating them. The germline V gene encodes CDR1 DFQATT and CDR2 SNEGSKA (reference sequence). DNA of the CDR3: TGCAGTGCTGTAACAGGGTACCAAGAGACCCAGTACTTC. This sequence encodes CSAVTGYQETQYF.

This clonotype was detected ten times or more. The chain couples TRBV5-1 to TRBJ2-2; a possible D gene is TRBD1 (5 bases). Trimming took 2 bases from V and 3 from J, leaving 8 bases between them. Germline-derived CDR1 and CDR2 are SGHRS and YFSETQ. The CDR3 contains 14 residues. The CDR3 DNA follows: TGCGCCAGCAGCTTACGACAGTACACCGGGGAGCTGTTTTTT. Translating gives CASSLRQYTGELFF.

This clonotype was seen many times. This chain connects TRBV7-8 to TRBJ2-7; D is unclear. Per germline, CDR1 SGHVS and CDR2 FQNEAQ. The CDR3 contains 12 residues. The germline V and J ends were trimmed by 5 bases and 5 bases, with 10 bases remaining between them. CDR3 in amino acids: CASSPPRHEQYF. The DNA for the CDR3 is TGTGCCAGCAGCCCACCCCGTCACGAGCAGTACTTC. Variable domain in full (rest from reference TRBV7-8 and TRBJ2-7): GAGVSQSPRYKVAKRGQDVALRCDPISGHVSLFWYQQALGQGPEFLTYFQNEAQLDKSGLPSDRFFAERPEGSVSTLKIQRTQQEDSAVYLCASSPPRHEQYFGPGTRLTVT.

This clonotype was observed at least ten times. J is TRBJ1-5 and V is TRBV11-2; 11 bases map to TRBD1. The J segment lost 5 bases and the V segment lost 1 base, leaving 1 base of the junction unmatched. The CDR3 is 15 residues long. Germline V lookup: CDR1 SGHAT, CDR2 FQNNGV. The CDR3 here is CASSLGTGGHQPQHF. CDR3 nucleotides: TGTGCCAGCAGCTTAGGGACAGGGGGCCATCAGCCCCAGCATTTT.

This clonotype was counted many times. The chain uses TRBV12-3 or TRBV12-4 and TRBJ2-6; possible D gene TRBD1, 5 bases. The CDR3 covers 15 residues. The V end was cut by 7 bases, the J end by 0 bases, with 10 bases between. The CDR3 sequence: CASIRDSSGANVLTF. The CDR3 DNA reads as TGTGCCAGCATCCGAGACAGCTCTGGGGCCAACGTCCTGACTTTC.

This clonotype has a count of ten or more. The chain uses TRBV7-2 and TRBJ2-7; 7 bases agree with TRBD1. Germline V gene lookup returns CDR1 SGHTA and CDR2 FQGNSA. V lost 4 bases to trimming and J lost 0 bases; unmatched junction nucleotides: 9. The length of the CDR3 is 16 residues. This chain's CDR3 is CASSSPPGQSSYEQYF. The CDR3 nucleotides read TGTGCCAGCAGCTCGCCACCGGGACAGAGCTCCTACGAGCAGTACTTC.

This clonotype came up many times. The J gene is TRBJ2-7, the V gene TRBV25-1; 8 bases map to TRBD1. Trimming removed 1 base from V and 2 bases from J; junction bases left unmatched: 4. This CDR3 has 15 amino acids. Germline V gene lookup returns CDR1 MGHDK and CDR2 SYGVNS. The CDR3 here is CASSELGTGPYEQYF. CDR3 bases: TGTGCCAGCAGTGAATTAGGGACAGGACCCTACGAGCAGTACTTC.

The rearrangement links TRBV12-3 or TRBV12-4 to TRBJ1-1; possible D gene TRBD1, 5 bases. The CDR3 sequence is 14 residues long. V was cut by 5 bases and J by 0 bases, with 10 bases left in between. CDR3 DNA: TGTGCCAGCAGTCAGGGACGATTGAACACTGAAGCTTTCTTT. Amino acids: CASSQGRLNTEAFF.

The chain employs TRBV5-1 and TRBJ1-2; TRBD1 matches at 7 bases. Germline assignment: CDR1 SGHRS and CDR2 YFSETQ. The CDR3 has 13 amino acids. The J segment lost 4 bases and the V segment lost 3 bases, leaving 3 bases of the junction unmatched. CDR3 coding DNA: TGCGCCAGCAGCTCGGGACAGACCTATGGCTACACCTTC. It is translated as CASSSGQTYGYTF.

In its sample, this clonotype was seen many times. V is TRBV6-5 and J is TRBJ2-7; D unresolved. Trimming took off 8 bases at V and 0 bases at J, with 14 bases between the two ends. This CDR3 spans 14 amino acids. Germline V lookup: CDR1 MNHEY, CDR2 SVGAGI. CDR3 in DNA: TGTGCCAGCGCGAAAGAAGGGAACTCCTACGAGCAGTACTTC. This encodes CASAKEGNSYEQYF.

The CDR3 spells CASSVDFRSSGNTIYF. As DNA, the CDR3 is TGTGCCAGCAGCGTAGATTTCCGGAGCTCTGGAAACACCATATATTTT. This chain joins TRBV9 and TRBJ1-3; D is undetermined. Germline-derived CDR1 and CDR2 are SGDLS and YYNGEE. The CDR3 contains 16 residues. The V end lost 0 bases, the J end lost 0 bases, and 10 bases lay between the germline ends.

This clonotype was detected many times. The chain combines TRBV20-1 with TRBJ2-1, with D unresolved. The germline CDR1 and CDR2 sequences are DFQATT and SNEGSKA (reference sequence). The CDR3 spans 11 residues. V was shortened by 0 bases and J by 16 bases, with 13 bases between the two germline ends. The CDR3 reads CSARDWERQFF. CDR3 DNA: TGCAGTGCTAGAGATTGGGAAAGGCAATTCTTC.

This clonotype was detected ten times or more. In DNA, the CDR3 is TGTGCCAGCAGTGATCAGGCAGGGCTAAATGGAAACACCATATATTTT. The encoded protein is CASSDQAGLNGNTIYF. This chain links TRBV2 with TRBJ1-3; D perhaps matches TRBD1 (5 bases). Germline loops: CDR1 SNHLY, CDR2 FYNNEI. The length of the CDR3 is 16 residues. Between the trimmed V and J ends, which lost 3 bases and 3 bases, there was a span of 15 bases.

This clonotype was found many times. The chain employs TRBV5-1 and TRBJ1-1, with 7 bases that match TRBD1. CDR1 and CDR2 from the germline V gene are SGHRS and YFSETQ. The CDR3 is 16 amino acids. J gave up 7 bases and V 4 bases, and 16 bases lay outside the gene matches. CDR3 sequence: CASSGRRGRIGNEAFF. The DNA for the CDR3 is TGCGCCAGCAGCGGTCGGAGGGGGCGCATAGGGAATGAAGCTTTCTTT. The variable domain in full, with the rest retrieved from reference TRBV5-1 and TRBJ1-1, is KAGVTQTPRYLIKTRGQQVTLSCSPISGHRSVSWYQQTPGQGLQFLFEYFSETQRNKGNFPGRFSGRQFSNSRSEMNVSTLELGDSALYLCASSGRRGRIGNEAFFGQGTRLTVV.

This clonotype was picked up a small number of times. V and J are TRBV20-1 and TRBJ2-1; perhaps TRBD1 as D (6 bases). The CDR3 extends over 11 amino acids. Deletions cut 4 bases from V and 7 bases from J, with 8 bases between. Germline V gene data show CDR1 as DFQATT and CDR2 as SNEGSKA (reference sequence). CDR3 DNA sequence: TGCAGTGCTACGGACAGTAATGAGCAGTTCTTC. Protein product: CSATDSNEQFF.

Many counts were recorded for this clonotype. The chain has TRBV25-1 and TRBJ1-6; no reliable D call. Trimming left V 4 bases short and J 0 bases short, with 13 bases between. This CDR3 region has 17 residues. Germline assignment: CDR1 MGHDK and CDR2 SYGVNS. CDR3 amino acids: CASSAAGKSSYNSPLHF. The DNA of the CDR3 is TGTGCCAGCAGTGCTGCGGGAAAGAGCTCCTATAATTCACCCCTCCACTTT.

The genes are TRBV18 and TRBJ2-6; D ambiguous. The V and J ends lost 2 bases and 0 bases respectively, with 5 bases between them. This CDR3 comprises 15 residues. From germline, CDR1 is KGHSH and CDR2 LQKENI. CDR3: CASSPEISGANVLTF. The CDR3, as DNA: TGTGCCAGCTCACCAGAGATCTCTGGGGCCAACGTCCTGACTTTC.